A single sample is the source of the 15 T cell receptor beta chains below, sequenced in a study of T cells in narcolepsy. The table came from immunoSEQ multiplex PCR; TCRdb's copy has only in-frame clones and leaves some out. The sample has roughly 30,000 clones, 79% seen once. Sequenced sample: memory (CD45RA-) CD4+ T cells from blood. Receptors were obtained from a human donor in good health.

This chain joins TRBV7-3 and TRBJ2-1; D is possibly TRBD1 (6 bases). The CDR3 totals 13 residues. Trimming pared 5 bases from V and 9 bases from J, leaving 14 bases between. Per the germline V gene, CDR1 is SGHTA and CDR2 is FQGTGA. The CDR3 loop reads CASSRSTGSEQFF. As DNA, the CDR3 is TGTGCCAGCAGCCGATCAACAGGGAGTGAGCAGTTCTTC.

The rearrangement uses TRBV27 and TRBJ2-7, with TRBD2 matching 10 bases. The V gene end was trimmed by 7 bases and the J gene end by 3 bases; junction bases not matched to a gene: 15. This CDR3 has 17 residues. Germline V gene sequence: CDR1 MNHEY, CDR2 SMNVEV (reference sequence). CDR3 loop: CASTRTPYSGRLYEQYF. The CDR3 DNA reads TGTGCCAGCACCCGGACTCCTTATAGCGGGAGGCTCTACGAGCAGTACTTC.

The chain joins TRBV6-6 to TRBJ2-7, with 13 positions matching TRBD2. The CDR3 covers 15 residues. Unmatched junction bases numbered 6, after V lost 4 bases and J lost 6 bases. The germline CDR1 and CDR2 sequences are MNHNY and SVGAGI (reference sequence). The CDR3 region has the DNA TGTGCCAGCAGTTCCTGGACTAGCGGGAGTGGCGAGCAGTACTTC. Translation gives CASSSWTSGSGEQYF.

The CDR3 sequence: CASTSIRTGNQPQHF. For the CDR3, the DNA is TGTGCCAGCACCTCGATCAGGACAGGGAATCAGCCCCAGCATTTT. J is TRBJ1-5 and V is TRBV10-3; 8 nucleotides match TRBD1. This CDR3 has 15 amino acids. CDR1 is ENHRY and CDR2 is SYGVKD in the germline V gene. The V segment lost 10 bases and the J segment 4 bases; nucleotides outside the gene matches: 12.

This chain connects TRBV10-3 to TRBJ2-5; D is possibly TRBD1 (6 bases). Germline-derived CDR1 and CDR2 are ENHRY and SYGVKD. Trimming removed 0 bases from V and 2 bases from J, with 7 bases in between. This CDR3 comprises 14 residues. CDR3 sequence reads: CAISESQGQETQYF. CDR3 DNA: TGTGCCATCAGTGAGTCCCAGGGGCAAGAGACCCAGTACTTC.

This sequence joins TRBV28 and TRBJ2-5, with D perhaps given as TRBD1 or TRBD2 (6 bases each). Germline-derived CDR1 and CDR2 are MDHEN and SYDVKM. The length of the CDR3 is 17 residues. V lost 4 bases and J lost 5, with 23 bases in between. CDR3 amino acids: CASSSPRGVSSRETQYF. The CDR3, as DNA: TGTGCCAGCAGTTCCCCGAGGGGGGTCTCATCCCGGGAGACCCAGTACTTC.

The chain is built from TRBV5-4 and TRBJ2-5; D may be TRBD2 (7 bases). Germline CDR1 SGHNT, CDR2 YYREEE (reference sequence). The CDR3 totals 15 residues. Trimming removed 9 bases from V and 2 bases from J, with 20 bases in between. CDR3 region: CATRGAPGIQETQYF. The DNA for the CDR3 is TGTGCCACCCGGGGGGCGCCAGGGATACAAGAGACCCAGTACTTC.

CDR3 in amino acids: CASSPRDRGFSNQPQHF. In DNA, the CDR3 is TGTGCCAGTAGTCCCCGGGACAGGGGTTTTAGCAATCAGCCCCAGCATTTT. The chain carries TRBV19 and TRBJ1-5; TRBD1 matches 10 bases. The CDR3 sequence is 17 residues long. Germline values: CDR1 LNHDA, CDR2 SQIVND (reference sequence). The ends lost 5 bases at V and 0 bases at J; junction bases unmatched: 7. Variable domain in full (rest from reference TRBV19 and TRBJ1-5): DGGITQSPKYLFRKEGQNVTLSCEQNLNHDAMYWYRQDPGQGLRLIYYSQIVNDFQKGDIAEGYSVSREKKESFPLTVTSAQKNPTAFYLCASSPRDRGFSNQPQHFGDGTRLSIL.

This chain joins TRBV11-2 and TRBJ2-1; D gene ambiguous. The length of the CDR3 is 14 residues. Looked up from germline, CDR1 is SGHAT and CDR2 is FQNNGV. V dropped 0 bases and J dropped 8 bases, with 11 bases sitting between them. The chain's CDR3 is CASSLEIRSDEQFF. CDR3 coding DNA: TGTGCCAGCAGCTTAGAGATTAGGTCCGATGAGCAGTTCTTC. Using reference TRBV11-2 and TRBJ2-1 for the parts outside the CDR3, the full variable domain is EAGVAQSPRYKIIEKRQSVAFWCNPISGHATLYWYQQILGQGPKLLIQFQNNGVVDDSQLPKDRFSAERLKGVDSTLKIQPAKLEDSAVYLCASSLEIRSDEQFFGPGTRLTVL.

The V call is TRBV9, the J call TRBJ2-1; a possible D gene is TRBD1 (5 bases). Germline CDR1 is SGDLS and CDR2 is YYNGEE. V was cut by 1 base and J by 6 bases, with 11 bases left in between. The CDR3 length is 14 residues. The CDR3 protein is CASSVQGQGNEQFF. CDR3 nucleotides: TGTGCCAGCAGCGTACAGGGTCAGGGCAATGAGCAGTTCTTC.

For the CDR3, the DNA is TGTGCCAGCACGGGACAGGGGGCCGGGGAGCTGTTTTTT. Translated: CASTGQGAGELFF. The chain is built from TRBV28 and TRBJ2-2; 11 nucleotides line up with TRBD1. The germline gives CDR1 MDHEN, CDR2 SYDVKM. The CDR3 runs 13 residues. V dropped 7 bases and J dropped 6; count of bases not matched to a gene: 1.

The V and J genes are TRBV5-6 and TRBJ2-7; perhaps TRBD2 as D (7 bases). There are 13 residues in the CDR3. Per germline, CDR1 SGHDT and CDR2 YYEEEE. V was cut by 6 bases and J by 6 bases, with 16 bases left in between. In DNA form, the CDR3 reads TGTGCCAGCACCCGAGGGGGGGGTGGCGAGCAGTACTTC. Translation: CASTRGGGGEQYF.

The chain joins TRBV18 to TRBJ2-3; D perhaps matches TRBD1 (5 bases). The ends were cut back, 0 bases at V and 0 bases at J, with 10 bases in the middle. The CDR3 covers 16 residues. Per the germline V gene, CDR1 is KGHSH and CDR2 is LQKENI. CDR3 DNA: TGTGCCAGCTCACCACCCTCTCAGGGCAGCACAGATACGCAGTATTTT. This encodes CASSPPSQGSTDTQYF.

This chain links TRBV5-1 with TRBJ1-1; 8 positions agree with TRBD1. CDR1 is SGHRS, CDR2 YFSETQ, per germline. The CDR3 has 16 residues. J gave up 2 bases and V 4 bases, and 10 bases lay outside the gene matches. The CDR3 region is CASSAPYRGANTEAFF. Written as DNA, the CDR3 is TGCGCCAGCAGCGCACCATACAGGGGGGCCAACACTGAAGCTTTCTTT.

This clone has a handful of counts. The rearrangement links TRBV2 to TRBJ1-5, with D maybe TRBD1 (5 bases). This CDR3 is 13 amino acids long. V lost 4 bases and J 7 bases, leaving 11 bases between the germline ends. Germline CDR1 is SNHLY and CDR2 is FYNNEI. CDR3 bases: TGTGCCAGCAGTGTCAGGGCGCGCCAGCCCCAGCATTTT. Translation: CASSVRARQPQHF.